This T cell receptor (beta chain) was recorded in a study of regulatory dendritic cells for organ transplantation. Sorted subsets were CFSE-labeled and cultured approximately 5 days with allogeneic dendritic cells. Memory T cells were CD45RO+, naive were CD45RA+, sorted by FACS. Remarks on this clone: What it binds is unknown.

Study outcomes and limitations: The authors noted considerable between-person heterogeneity in alloreactive memory CD8+ cells. Memory CD8+ clonal expansion seemed more limited with regulatory than mature dendritic cells.

V was shortened by 4 bases and J by 3 bases, with 14 bases between the two germline ends. The CDR3 consists of 15 residues. The germline gives CDR1 SGHTS, CDR2 YDEGEE. Libraries were prepared by immunoSEQ multiplex PCR; TCRdb keeps only in-frame clonotypes and omits some of them. This sample carries about 10,000 clones, less than 70% of them seen once, and the ten largest clones take roughly 0.6%. Input material: naive CD4+ T cells from blood cultured with dendritic cells. Specified subset: CD45RA+ naive T cells. The clonotype comes from a human donor in good health. V is TRBV5-8 and J is TRBJ2-1, with D maybe TRBD1 (5 bases). CDR3 residues: CASSPRLQDYNEQFF. CDR3 DNA sequence: TGTGCCAGCAGCCCCAGATTACAGGACTACAATGAGCAGTTCTTC.